This T cell receptor (beta chain) was profiled in a study of T cells in Graves' hyperthyroidism and ophthalmopathy. Regarding the study as a whole: Using 13 V-J features, a model discriminated ophthalmopathy from stable hyperthyroidism. The model identified upcoming ophthalmopathy a median around 7.1 months ahead of onset.

What was amplified from RNA transcripts were TCR beta CDR3 regions. HTBI primers were used for first-round RT-PCR of the TCR CDR3. Each CDR3 protein is one row after TCRdb ran MiXCR on the multiplex PCR reads. The sample lists over 700,000 distinct CDR3 sequences, over 15% occurring once. This CDR3 has 13 amino acids. Germline-derived CDR1 and CDR2 are MNHNS and SASEGT. V lost 6 bases, J lost 6 bases, and 14 bases lay in between. A word on this clonotype: Its cognate antigen is unknown.

The blood sample was taken at first hyperthyroidism diagnosis, before any ophthalmopathy symptoms. Sequenced input: blood. This receptor was taken from a woman between 50 and 59 years old with Graves' hyperthyroidism that later progressed to Graves' ophthalmopathy. The V gene is TRBV6-1, the J gene TRBJ1-2; unclear D gene. Written as DNA, the CDR3 is TGTGCCAGCAGGGTACATCATCCTGATGGCTACACCTTC. Amino acids: CASRVHHPDGYTF.